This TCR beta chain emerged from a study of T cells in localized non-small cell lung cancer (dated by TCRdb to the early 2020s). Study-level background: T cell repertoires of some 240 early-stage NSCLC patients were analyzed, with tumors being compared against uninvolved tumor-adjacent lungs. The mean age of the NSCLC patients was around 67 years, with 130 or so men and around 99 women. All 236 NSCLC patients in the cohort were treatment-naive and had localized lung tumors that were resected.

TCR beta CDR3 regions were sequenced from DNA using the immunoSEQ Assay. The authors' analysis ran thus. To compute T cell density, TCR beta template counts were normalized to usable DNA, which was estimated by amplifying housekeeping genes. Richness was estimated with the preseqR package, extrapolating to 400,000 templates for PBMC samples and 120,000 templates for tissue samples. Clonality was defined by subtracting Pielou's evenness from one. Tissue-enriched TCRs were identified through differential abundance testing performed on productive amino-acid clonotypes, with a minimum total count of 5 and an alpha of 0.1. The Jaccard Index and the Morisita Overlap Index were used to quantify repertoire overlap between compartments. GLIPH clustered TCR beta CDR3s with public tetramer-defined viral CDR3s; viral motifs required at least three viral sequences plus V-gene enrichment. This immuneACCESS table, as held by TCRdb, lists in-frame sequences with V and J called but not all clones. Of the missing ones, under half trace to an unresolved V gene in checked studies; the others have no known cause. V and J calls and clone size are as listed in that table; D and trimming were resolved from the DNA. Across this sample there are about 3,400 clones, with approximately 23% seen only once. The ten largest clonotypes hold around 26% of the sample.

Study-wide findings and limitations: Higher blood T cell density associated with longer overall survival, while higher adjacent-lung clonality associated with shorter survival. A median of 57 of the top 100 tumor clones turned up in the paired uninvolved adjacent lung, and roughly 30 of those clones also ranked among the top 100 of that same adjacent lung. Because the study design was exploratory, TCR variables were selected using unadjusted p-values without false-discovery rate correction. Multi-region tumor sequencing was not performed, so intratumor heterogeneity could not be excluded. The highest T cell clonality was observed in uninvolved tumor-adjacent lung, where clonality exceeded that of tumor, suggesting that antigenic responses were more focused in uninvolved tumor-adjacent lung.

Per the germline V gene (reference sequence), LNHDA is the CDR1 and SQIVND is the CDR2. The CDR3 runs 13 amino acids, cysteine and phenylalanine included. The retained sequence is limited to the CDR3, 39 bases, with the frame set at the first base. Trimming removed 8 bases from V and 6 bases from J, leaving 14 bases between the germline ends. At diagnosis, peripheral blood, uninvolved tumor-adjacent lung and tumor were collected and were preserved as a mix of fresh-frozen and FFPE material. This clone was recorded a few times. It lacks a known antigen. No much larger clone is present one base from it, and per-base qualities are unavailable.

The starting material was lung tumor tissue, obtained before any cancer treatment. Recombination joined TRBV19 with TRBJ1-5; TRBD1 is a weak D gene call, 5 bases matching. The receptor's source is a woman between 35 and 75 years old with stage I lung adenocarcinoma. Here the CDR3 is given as CASSLDRAQPQHF. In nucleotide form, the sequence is TGTGCCAGTTCCCTTGACAGAGCTCAGCCCCAGCATTTT. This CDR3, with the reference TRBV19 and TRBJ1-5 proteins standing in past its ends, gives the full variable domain DGGITQSPKYLFRKEGQNVTLSCEQNLNHDAMYWYRQDPGQGLRLIYYSQIVNDFQKGDIAEGYSVSREKKESFPLTVTSAQKNPTAFYLCASSLDRAQPQHFGDGTRLSIL.